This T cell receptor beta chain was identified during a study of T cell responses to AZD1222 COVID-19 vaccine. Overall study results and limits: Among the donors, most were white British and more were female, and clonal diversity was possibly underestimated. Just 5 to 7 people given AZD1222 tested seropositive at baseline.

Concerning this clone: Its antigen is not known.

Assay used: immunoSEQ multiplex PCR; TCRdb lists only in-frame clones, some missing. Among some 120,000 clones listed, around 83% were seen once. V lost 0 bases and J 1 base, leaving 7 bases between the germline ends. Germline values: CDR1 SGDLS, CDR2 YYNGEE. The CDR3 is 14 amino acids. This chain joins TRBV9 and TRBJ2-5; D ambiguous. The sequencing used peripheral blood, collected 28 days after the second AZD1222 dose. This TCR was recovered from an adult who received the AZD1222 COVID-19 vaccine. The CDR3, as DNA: TGTGCCAGCAGCGTAGGCTGGGGCCAAGAGACCCAGTACTTC. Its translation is CASSVGWGQETQYF.